One sample yielded the 29 T cell receptor beta chains listed below, sequenced in a study of cytotoxic CD8 clonotypes in ibrutinib-treated CLL. Profiling relied on immunoSEQ multiplex PCR, and the TCRdb table lists in-frame clones only, not all of them. The data show 250,000 or so clones, around three quarters seen once. The sample was PBMCs, taken after 24 months of ibrutinib treatment. Source of these receptors: a human donor with chronic lymphocytic leukemia.

The genes are TRBV28 and TRBJ2-7; the D is unclear. The CDR3 extends over 14 amino acids. V gave up 8 bases and J gave up 0 bases, with 14 bases separating them. The V gene's germline CDR1 is MDHEN and CDR2 SYDVKM. The CDR3 DNA sequence: TGTGCCAGCGCCCCTTGGGTGGACTCCTACGAGCAGTACTTC. Residues: CASAPWVDSYEQYF.

The chain employs TRBV29-1 and TRBJ2-5, with D possibly matching TRBD2 (5 bases). From germline, CDR1 is SQVTM and CDR2 ANQGSEA. CDR3 length equals 13 residues. V lost 1 base and J lost 4, with 10 bases in between. This chain's CDR3 is CSVEALAGETQYF. CDR3 nucleotides: TGCAGCGTTGAAGCTTTGGCGGGAGAGACCCAGTACTTC.

V usage is TRBV7-6 and J usage is TRBJ2-3; D not certain. The CDR3 spans 15 residues. Germline loops: CDR1 SGHVS, CDR2 FNYEAQ. With 2 bases removed from V and 5 bases from J, the gap between germline ends came to 14 bases. This chain's CDR3 is CASSLTDREQDTQYF. CDR3 DNA: TGTGCCAGCAGCTTAACGGACCGAGAGCAAGATACGCAGTATTTT.

The CDR3: CASSLSASGIREQYF. CDR3 sequence (DNA): TGTGCCAGCAGTTTATCGGCTAGCGGGATCCGCGAGCAGTACTTC. The chain has TRBV28 and TRBJ2-7, with 9 nucleotides matching TRBD2. Germline V gives CDR1 MDHEN, CDR2 SYDVKM. V was clipped by 1 base and J by 6 bases; unmatched bases: 7. The CDR3 extends over 15 amino acids.

The chain uses TRBV11-2 and TRBJ1-4; 8 bases align to TRBD1. The CDR3 consists of 16 residues. The V segment lost 5 bases and the J segment 8 bases; nucleotides outside the gene matches: 13. Looked up from germline, CDR1 is SGHAT and CDR2 is FQNNGV. The CDR3 region is CASSLQYRGTEEKLFF. Written as DNA, the CDR3 is TGTGCCAGCAGCCTTCAATACAGGGGGACGGAGGAAAAACTGTTTTTT.

This clone was seen a few times. The V gene is TRBV9, the J gene TRBJ1-4, with D unclear. Germline V gene data show CDR1 as SGDLS and CDR2 as YYNGEE. V dropped 3 bases and J dropped 7 bases, with 13 bases sitting between them. There are 14 residues in the CDR3. The CDR3 here is CASSEWIDGEKLFF. The CDR3 DNA reads TGTGCCAGCAGCGAGTGGATTGATGGTGAAAAACTGTTTTTT.

The sample holds a few counts of this clone. The J gene is TRBJ2-7, the V gene TRBV6-5; D may be TRBD1 (5 bases). The V gene's germline CDR1 is MNHEY and CDR2 SVGAGI. The CDR3 runs 12 residues. Trimming removed 6 bases at V and 11 bases at J, with 17 bases between. The CDR3 region is CASSNGAGEKYF. Written as DNA, the CDR3 is TGTGCCAGCAGCAATGGGGCAGGTGAAAAGTACTTC.

This clone showed up just a few times. This sequence joins TRBV19 and TRBJ1-5; no clear D. Per germline, CDR1 LNHDA and CDR2 SQIVND (reference sequence). The V gene lost 5 bases and the J gene lost 5 bases, with 10 bases spanning the gap. The CDR3 has 13 residues. CDR3 residues: CASSGLRDQPQHF. DNA of the CDR3: TGTGCCAGTAGTGGGCTTCGAGATCAGCCCCAGCATTTT.

This chain joins TRBV6-5 and TRBJ2-7; no firm D call. The V gene's germline CDR1 is MNHEY and CDR2 SVGAGI. CDR3 length: 14 amino acids. Trimming took off 0 bases at V and 3 bases at J, with 9 bases between the two ends. The CDR3 is CASSYSAEDYEQYF. The CDR3 DNA follows: TGTGCCAGCAGTTACTCCGCGGAAGACTACGAGCAGTACTTC.

The CDR3 nucleotides read TGTGCCAGCAGTTACCCGGGGGTGAGGGAGCAGTACTTC. This translates into CASSYPGVREQYF. V usage is TRBV6-5 and J usage is TRBJ2-7; tentative D call: TRBD2 (6 bases). Germline V gives CDR1 MNHEY, CDR2 SVGAGI. Trimming pared 2 bases from V and 7 bases from J, leaving 12 bases between. The length of the CDR3 is 13 residues.

The rearrangement links TRBV28 to TRBJ2-7; 9 nucleotides match TRBD1. The CDR3 has 15 amino acids. Germline V gene data show CDR1 as MDHEN and CDR2 as SYDVKM. V was clipped by 5 bases and J by 0 bases; unmatched bases: 5. CDR3 sequence reads: CASSKGQGLSYEQYF. CDR3 coding DNA: TGTGCCAGCAGTAAGGGACAGGGCCTCTCCTACGAGCAGTACTTC.

The J gene is TRBJ2-6, the V gene TRBV19; D not certain. V dropped 7 bases and J dropped 1 base, with 5 bases sitting between them. In germline, CDR1 is LNHDA, CDR2 SQIVND (reference sequence). The CDR3 spans 13 residues. CDR3 coding DNA: TGTGCCAGTATCCTATCTGGGGCCAACGTCCTGACTTTC. Translating gives CASILSGANVLTF.

The chain employs TRBV30 and TRBJ1-5; D ambiguous. CDR3 length: 14 residues. Germline loops: CDR1 GTSNPN, CDR2 SVGIG (reference sequence). Trimming took 4 bases from V and 2 from J, leaving 12 bases between them. CDR3 amino acids: CAWNRGDRNQPQHF. CDR3 nucleotides: TGTGCCTGGAATCGAGGAGATCGCAATCAGCCCCAGCATTTT.

The rearrangement links TRBV19 to TRBJ2-7; 10 bases line up with TRBD2. Unmatched junction bases numbered 7, after V lost 5 bases and J lost 6 bases. The CDR3 runs to 14 residues. The germline V gene encodes CDR1 LNHDA and CDR2 SQIVND (reference sequence). The DNA for the CDR3 is TGTGCCAGTAGTGGTAGCGGGAGGTCTGGCGAGCAGTACTTC. Its translation is CASSGSGRSGEQYF.

This clone came up a few times. The chain is built from TRBV29-1 and TRBJ2-3; TRBD1 aligns across 8 bases. V dropped 7 bases and J dropped 1; count of bases not matched to a gene: 10. Germline CDR1 SQVTM, CDR2 ANQGSEA. The CDR3 is made up of 15 amino acids. CDR3 nucleotides: TGCAGCGCAGAGAGGACGGACAGGGGCACAGATACGCAGTATTTT. It translates to CSAERTDRGTDTQYF.

The CDR3 spells CASRLSGSHGTQYF. CDR3 DNA: TGTGCCAGCAGGCTCAGCGGGAGTCACGGGACCCAGTACTTC. V and J are TRBV2 and TRBJ2-5; TRBD2 matches 8 bases. Looked up from germline, CDR1 is SNHLY and CDR2 is FYNNEI. Germline trimming cut 6 bases from V and 7 bases from J; bases unmatched to any gene: 10. The CDR3 sequence is 14 residues long.

This chain connects TRBV9 to TRBJ1-3; TRBD1 might be the D (6 bases). In germline, CDR1 is SGDLS, CDR2 YYNGEE. The CDR3 has 17 amino acids. V lost 1 base and J lost 3, with 17 bases in between. The DNA of the CDR3 is TGTGCCAGCAGCGTAAGCTTGGAGGGGGGTTATGGAAACACCATATATTTT. Amino acid sequence: CASSVSLEGGYGNTIYF.

The J gene is TRBJ2-7, the V gene TRBV6-5, with a possible D match to TRBD2 (5 bases). Trimming stripped 2 bases from V and 3 bases from J, with 14 bases between. Per germline, CDR1 MNHEY and CDR2 SVGAGI. This CDR3 contains 15 residues. The CDR3 DNA reads as TGTGCCAGCAGTTACCACTTCACAGAGGGCTACGAGCAGTACTTC. Translation gives CASSYHFTEGYEQYF.

This chain uses TRBV5-4 with TRBJ1-1; weak D call: TRBD1 (5 bases). The CDR3 extends over 15 amino acids. V was shortened by 0 bases and J by 1 base, with 10 bases between the two germline ends. CDR1 and CDR2 from the germline V gene are SGHNT and YYREEE (reference sequence). CDR3 sequence: CASSLAGHGNTEAFF. CDR3 sequence (DNA): TGTGCCAGCAGCTTGGCTGGACACGGGAACACTGAAGCTTTCTTT. The whole variable domain, remainder taken from reference TRBV5-4 and TRBJ1-1, is ETGVTQSPTHLIKTRGQQVTLRCSSQSGHNTVSWYQQALGQGPQFIFQYYREEENGRGNFPPRFSGLQFPNYSSELNVNALELDDSALYLCASSLAGHGNTEAFFGQGTRLTVV.

In its sample, this clone was seen a few times. The chain links TRBV28 to TRBJ1-2, with unresolved D. Germline V lookup: CDR1 MDHEN, CDR2 SYDVKM. CDR3 length: 13 residues. Trimming cost V 10 bases and J 4 bases, with 16 bases left between them. DNA of the CDR3: TGTGCCACCCAGTTTGCGAGGGCCTATGGCTACACCTTC. Translating it yields CATQFARAYGYTF.

V is TRBV9 and J is TRBJ2-1; 8 nucleotides agree with TRBD1. J was trimmed by 4 bases and V by 0 bases; bases with no gene match: 3. The CDR3 is made up of 15 amino acids. Looked up from germline, CDR1 is SGDLS and CDR2 is YYNGEE. CDR3 protein: CASSVVGDRYNEQFF. CDR3 coding DNA: TGTGCCAGCAGCGTAGTTGGGGACAGGTACAATGAGCAGTTCTTC.

The chain links TRBV5-6 to TRBJ2-7; D may be TRBD1 or TRBD2 (5 bases each). CDR3 length: 17 amino acids. Trimming stripped 4 bases from V and 3 bases from J, with 23 bases between. Germline loops: CDR1 SGHDT, CDR2 YYEEEE. The CDR3 spells CASSLRDGRLLVYEQYF. CDR3 DNA: TGTGCCAGCAGCCTCCGGGACGGACGTCTTTTAGTCTACGAGCAGTACTTC.

The V gene is TRBV25-1, the J gene TRBJ1-2; TRBD1 might be the D (5 bases). CDR1 is MGHDK and CDR2 is SYGVNS in the germline V gene. The CDR3 is 13 residues long. Trimming removed 8 bases at V and 7 bases at J, with 17 bases between. The CDR3 nucleotides are TGTGCCAGCGGCCCGGGACGGGGGTTTGGCTACACCTTC. Protein product: CASGPGRGFGYTF.

This clone was seen just once. The genes are TRBV28 and TRBJ2-2; D remains unclear. V was pared by 7 bases and J by 8 bases, with 8 bases between. The CDR3 totals 11 residues. Germline loops: CDR1 MDHEN, CDR2 SYDVKM. The CDR3 loop is CASMGGGELFF. The CDR3, as DNA: TGTGCCAGCATGGGTGGGGGGGAGCTGTTTTTT.

The chain uses TRBV15 and TRBJ1-1; D gene unclear. The germline V and J ends were trimmed by 4 bases and 5 bases, with 20 bases remaining between them. The length of the CDR3 is 16 residues. Per germline, CDR1 LNHNV and CDR2 YYDKDF (reference sequence). The CDR3 reads CATSTEVGPLGTEAFF. CDR3 nucleotides: TGTGCCACCAGCACTGAAGTTGGGCCTCTGGGGACTGAAGCTTTCTTT.

This clone is judged medium-sized. The chain uses TRBV21-1 and TRBJ1-5; whether TRBD1, the table's D call, matches the DNA was not checked. TRBV21-1 is a listed pseudogene. The CDR3 is 14 residues long. The CDR3 loop is CASRVRDTYQPQHF. As DNA, the CDR3 is TGTGCCAGCAGGGTACGGGACACATATCAGCCCCAGCATTTT.

This clone has only a few counts. V is TRBV7-9 and J is TRBJ2-3; D is tentatively TRBD1 or TRBD2 (5 bases each). V was cut by 2 bases and J by 4 bases, with 13 bases left in between. The CDR3 spans 15 residues. Germline V gene sequence: CDR1 SEHNR, CDR2 FQNEAQ (reference sequence). In DNA, the CDR3 is TGTGCCAGCAGCTTATCTCAGGGACCCTCAGATACGCAGTATTTT. Residues: CASSLSQGPSDTQYF.

This chain joins TRBV11-2 and TRBJ2-7, with D tentatively TRBD2 (7 bases). The V end was cut by 5 bases, the J end by 2 bases, with 10 bases between. The CDR3 contains 13 residues. Germline V lookup: CDR1 SGHAT, CDR2 FQNNGV. Written as DNA, the CDR3 is TGTGCCAGCAGCCGGGGGGCTGCCTACGAGCAGTACTTC. Encoded protein: CASSRGAAYEQYF.

The rearrangement links TRBV28 to TRBJ2-1; 12 bases are shared with TRBD2. The CDR3 extends over 14 amino acids. V lost 5 bases and J lost 9; bases outside the gene matches: 5. In germline, CDR1 is MDHEN, CDR2 SYDVKM. In DNA, the CDR3 is TGTGCCAGCAGTGTGGCTAGCGGGAGGGGTGAGCAGTTCTTC. It yields the protein CASSVASGRGEQFF.